The 27 T cell receptor beta chains given below trace back to one sample, sequenced in a study of CD4+ T cells in melanoma. Profiled with immunoSEQ multiplex PCR; TCRdb holds only in-frame clones, not every one. The sample includes 50,000 or so clones, about 91% of them seen just once. Input material: peripheral blood. All receptors come from a human donor with melanoma.

The rearrangement joins TRBV7-6 to TRBJ2-2; possibly TRBD1 for D (5 bases). V was pared by 1 base and J by 3 bases, with 9 bases between. Germline CDR1 and CDR2: SGHVS and FNYEAQ. The CDR3 is 15 residues long. CDR3 nucleotide sequence: TGTGCCAGCAGCTTAGGGGGCACATACACCGGGGAGCTGTTTTTT. It specifies CASSLGGTYTGELFF.

This chain connects TRBV5-1 to TRBJ2-3; D is possibly TRBD1 or TRBD2 (5 bases each). In germline, CDR1 is SGHRS, CDR2 YFSETQ. Trimming left V 0 bases short and J 6 bases short, with 14 bases between. This CDR3 contains 15 residues. CDR3 coding DNA: TGCGCCAGCAGCTTGGACGTTGGGGGTCTGGATACGCAGTATTTT. This encodes CASSLDVGGLDTQYF.

This chain links TRBV28 with TRBJ1-1, with 7 nucleotides matching TRBD1. The CDR3 loop spans 16 amino acids. Trimming took 2 bases from V and 7 from J; bases not matched to a gene: 13. The germline CDR1 and CDR2 sequences are MDHEN and SYDVKM. DNA of the CDR3: TGTGCCAGCAGTTTACGGCGGAGGGGCAGGGGGAATGAAGCTTTCTTT. Translation gives CASSLRRRGRGNEAFF.

The chain combines TRBV7-6 with TRBJ2-1; D might be TRBD1 (6 bases). Germline V gene sequence: CDR1 SGHVS, CDR2 FNYEAQ. The CDR3 is made up of 14 amino acids. The V and J ends lost 1 base and 4 bases respectively, with 8 bases between them. CDR3: CASSLGTVYNEQFF. DNA of the CDR3: TGTGCCAGCAGCTTAGGGACAGTTTACAATGAGCAGTTCTTC.

V and J are TRBV7-9 and TRBJ1-3; D remains unclear. CDR1 is SEHNR, CDR2 FQNEAQ, per germline (reference sequence). V was clipped by 1 base and J by 2 bases, with 6 bases between them. The CDR3 is 14 residues long. Here the CDR3 reads CASSLGSTGNTIYF. The CDR3 DNA reads as TGTGCCAGCAGCTTAGGAAGCACTGGAAACACCATATATTTT. The full variable domain, its missing parts supplied by reference TRBV7-9 and TRBJ1-3, is DTGVSQNPRHKITKRGQNVTFRCDPISEHNRLYWYRQTLGQGPEFLTYFQNEAQLEKSRLLSDRFSAERPKGSFSTLEIQRTEQGDSAMYLCASSLGSTGNTIYFGEGSWLTVV.

The gene calls are TRBV6-6 and TRBJ1-5, with unresolved D. Looked up from germline, CDR1 is MNHNY and CDR2 is SVGAGI (reference sequence). This CDR3 comprises 11 residues. The ends were cut back, 6 bases at V and 3 bases at J, with 3 bases in the middle. The CDR3 sequence: CASSSNQPQHF. The CDR3 DNA follows: TGTGCCAGCAGCTCCAATCAGCCCCAGCATTTT.

The rearrangement uses TRBV9 and TRBJ1-6; no definite D call. The CDR3 length is 15 residues. V lost 0 bases and J 6 bases, leaving 10 bases between the germline ends. Germline V gene lookup returns CDR1 SGDLS and CDR2 YYNGEE. The CDR3 bases are TGTGCCAGCAGCGTAGTGGGTACTACTAATTCACCCCTCCACTTT. This codes for CASSVVGTTNSPLHF.

The gene calls are TRBV19 and TRBJ1-5, with no clear D. Germline lookup yields CDR1 LNHDA and CDR2 SQIVND (reference sequence). This CDR3 region has 16 residues. The V end was cut by 4 bases, the J end by 4 bases, with 17 bases between. Here the CDR3 DNA reads TGTGCCAGTAGTACCCGGGCACACCTGAATAATCAGCCCCAGCATTTT. Its translation: CASSTRAHLNNQPQHF.

The V gene is TRBV5-6, the J gene TRBJ1-5, with D possibly TRBD1 on 6 matching bases. There are 16 residues in the CDR3. V was shortened by 4 bases and J by 3 bases, with 17 bases between the two germline ends. Germline values: CDR1 SGHDT, CDR2 YYEEEE. CDR3: CASSEQGRTTNQPQHF. The DNA for the CDR3 is TGTGCCAGCAGCGAACAGGGTCGGACAACCAATCAGCCCCAGCATTTT.

This chain connects TRBV7-2 to TRBJ2-7; D not resolved. This CDR3 comprises 16 residues. V shed 4 bases and J shed 2 bases, with 18 bases lying between them. Germline lookup yields CDR1 SGHTA and CDR2 FQGNSA. This CDR3 reads CASSSLDPQMTYEQYF. Written as DNA, the CDR3 is TGTGCCAGCAGCTCCCTCGACCCTCAAATGACCTACGAGCAGTACTTC. Drawing the rest from reference TRBV7-2 and TRBJ2-7, the complete variable domain is GAGVSQSPSNKVTEKGKDVELRCDPISGHTALYWYRQSLGQGLEFLIYFQGNSAPDKSGLPSDRFSAERTGGSVSTLTIQRTQQEDSAVYLCASSSLDPQMTYEQYFGPGTRLTVT.

This sequence joins TRBV19 and TRBJ1-2, with D perhaps matching TRBD1 (6 bases). With 5 bases removed from V and 3 bases from J, the gap between germline ends came to 10 bases. CDR3 size: 13 residues. Germline V gene lookup returns CDR1 LNHDA and CDR2 SQIVND (reference sequence). CDR3 protein: CASSRDTYYGYTF. CDR3 sequence (DNA): TGTGCCAGTAGTCGGGACACCTACTATGGCTACACCTTC.

This clone was detected a few times. The chain is built from TRBV25-1 and TRBJ2-3, with TRBD2 identical over 10 bases. Germline lookup yields CDR1 MGHDK and CDR2 SYGVNS. The trim removed 5 bases at V and 5 bases at J, leaving 7 bases unmatched. This CDR3 is 15 amino acids long. The CDR3: CASSRSSGGEDTQYF. Here the CDR3 DNA reads TGTGCCAGCAGTAGGTCTAGCGGGGGAGAAGATACGCAGTATTTT. Using reference TRBV25-1 and TRBJ2-3 for the parts outside the CDR3, the full variable domain is EADIYQTPRYLVIGTGKKITLECSQTMGHDKMYWYQQDPGMELHLIHYSYGVNSTEKGDLSSESTVSRIRTEHFPLTLESARPSHTSQYLCASSRSSGGEDTQYFGPGTRLTVL.

Details on this clone: A junction end diverges from the germline sequence, so it may reflect a read error. V gene TRBV28 combines with J gene TRBJ1-4, with D maybe TRBD1 (6 bases). CDR3 length: 13 residues. The germline V gene has CDR1 MDHEN and CDR2 SYDVKM. This CDR3 is CASSSPDRSVGDF. Here the CDR3 DNA reads TGTGCCAGCAGTTCCCCTGACAGGTCCGTTGGGGATTTT.

This chain uses TRBV30 with TRBJ1-2; D is undetermined. Between the trimmed V and J ends, which lost 5 bases and 4 bases, there was a span of 11 bases. This CDR3 is built from 12 residues. Germline lookup yields CDR1 GTSNPN and CDR2 SVGIG (reference sequence). CDR3 DNA sequence: TGTGCCTGGGGGGTCGGCCTCTATGGCTACACCTTC. It encodes CAWGVGLYGYTF.

V and J are TRBV28 and TRBJ1-1, with 7 bases fitting TRBD1. The germline gives CDR1 MDHEN, CDR2 SYDVKM. Losses at the gene ends were 4 bases for V and 1 base for J; bases not matched to a gene: 9. The CDR3 length is 16 residues. The CDR3: CASSSAGGQANTEAFF. DNA for the CDR3: TGTGCCAGCAGTTCCGCCGGCGGACAGGCGAACACTGAAGCTTTCTTT.

This chain links TRBV19 with TRBJ1-2; 7 bases fit TRBD1. The length of the CDR3 is 16 residues. Trimming took 5 bases from V and 13 from J; bases not matched to a gene: 22. The germline gives CDR1 LNHDA, CDR2 SQIVND (reference sequence). CDR3 DNA: TGTGCCAGTAGTTACTCCCTGGCCGGAGACAGGGCGGCGTGCACCTTC. Amino acid sequence: CASSYSLAGDRAACTF.

V gene TRBV19 combines with J gene TRBJ1-5, with D uncertain. V gave up 2 bases and J gave up 2 bases, with 10 bases separating them. Looked up from germline, CDR1 is LNHDA and CDR2 is SQIVND (reference sequence). CDR3 length: 15 residues. The CDR3 protein is CASSISDGRNQPQHF. The DNA for the CDR3 is TGTGCCAGTAGTATATCGGACGGCCGCAATCAGCCCCAGCATTTT.

The chain couples TRBV5-4 to TRBJ1-1; maybe TRBD1 (6 bases). CDR1 is SGHNT, CDR2 YYREEE, per germline (reference sequence). V was shortened by 4 bases and J by 1 base, with 8 bases between the two germline ends. This CDR3 region has 13 residues. CDR3 coding DNA: TGTGCCAGCAGCACGGGACAGAACACTGAAGCTTTCTTT. Protein product: CASSTGQNTEAFF.

This clone is a singleton in its sample. The chain recombines TRBV9 with TRBJ2-7; D perhaps matches TRBD1 (6 bases). Trimming stripped 0 bases from V and 0 bases from J, with 13 bases between. CDR3 size: 16 residues. Germline V gene lookup returns CDR1 SGDLS and CDR2 YYNGEE. The CDR3 region has the DNA TGTGCCAGCAGCGTAGGGGACATCTCGAGCTCCTACGAGCAGTACTTC. This encodes CASSVGDISSSYEQYF.

CDR3 residues: CASSTRGTSRGGRFF. CDR3 coding DNA: TGTGCCAGCAGCACTAGGGGGACTTCGAGGGGAGGCAGGTTCTTC. The chain couples TRBV7-3 to TRBJ2-1, with D perhaps assigned TRBD1 or TRBD2 (6 bases each). The CDR3 is 15 residues long. Trimming pared 5 bases from V and 15 bases from J, leaving 26 bases between. Germline V CDR1 and CDR2: SGHTA, FQGTGA.

The J gene is TRBJ2-2, the V gene TRBV7-6, with 9 bases lining up with TRBD2. V gave up 4 bases and J gave up 4 bases; unmatched junction bases: 10. Germline V gene sequence: CDR1 SGHVS, CDR2 FNYEAQ. The CDR3 length is 17 residues. Here the CDR3 reads CASSSALAGGGTGELFF. The CDR3 DNA reads as TGTGCCAGCAGCTCCGCCTTGGCGGGGGGGGGCACCGGGGAGCTGTTTTTT.

The CDR3 bases are TGTGCCAGCAGTCGTAGCGGGGGGCCGCACAATGAGCAGTTCTTC. This translates into CASSRSGGPHNEQFF. This chain uses TRBV7-3 with TRBJ2-1; TRBD2 agrees at 10 bases. The germline V gene has CDR1 SGHTA and CDR2 FQGTGA. The V and J ends lost 6 bases and 5 bases, in that order; junction bases with no gene match: 7. The CDR3 has 15 residues.

The rearrangement links TRBV5-1 to TRBJ2-3; D is possibly TRBD1 or TRBD2 (5 bases each). Per the germline V gene, CDR1 is SGHRS and CDR2 is YFSETQ. The CDR3 has 13 residues. The V and J ends lost 6 bases and 5 bases respectively, with 13 bases between them. DNA of the CDR3: TGCGCCAGCAACCCTCGGGGACGAGATACGCAGTATTTT. This gives the protein CASNPRGRDTQYF.

V gene TRBV7-9 combines with J gene TRBJ2-1; 14 bases agree with TRBD2. V lost 4 bases to trimming and J lost 5 bases; unmatched junction nucleotides: 4. The CDR3 is 16 amino acids. Germline V gene lookup returns CDR1 SEHNR and CDR2 FQNEAQ (reference sequence). CDR3 sequence reads: CASSSGTSGGDNEQFF. CDR3 coding DNA: TGTGCCAGCAGCTCCGGGACTAGCGGGGGAGACAATGAGCAGTTCTTC.

The gene calls are TRBV7-2 and TRBJ2-7; D assignment may be TRBD1 or TRBD2 (5 bases each). CDR1 is SGHTA and CDR2 is FQGNSA in the germline V gene. V lost 5 bases, J lost 3 bases, and 14 bases lay in between. CDR3 length: 14 amino acids. This chain's CDR3 is CASSIGTQVYEQYF. The CDR3 DNA is TGTGCCAGCAGCATAGGGACGCAGGTCTACGAGCAGTACTTC.

The chain uses TRBV4-1 and TRBJ1-1; 11 bases fit TRBD1. The CDR3 consists of 17 residues. The ends lost 0 bases at V and 4 bases at J; junction bases unmatched: 7. In germline, CDR1 is MGHRA, CDR2 YSYEKL. CDR3 bases: TGCGCCAGCAGCCAAGAGGTCCCCGGGACAGGGGGCACTGAAGCTTTCTTT. Translated, it gives CASSQEVPGTGGTEAFF.

This chain connects TRBV5-1 to TRBJ2-7, with 9 bases matching TRBD2. The CDR3 has 15 residues. Germline V CDR1 and CDR2: SGHRS, YFSETQ. Losses at the gene ends were 1 base for V and 5 bases for J; bases not matched to a gene: 7. The CDR3 is CASSLRGGGAHEQYF. CDR3 sequence (DNA): TGCGCCAGCAGCTTGAGAGGCGGGGGGGCCCACGAGCAGTACTTC. The full variable domain, rest sourced from reference TRBV5-1 and TRBJ2-7, is KAGVTQTPRYLIKTRGQQVTLSCSPISGHRSVSWYQQTPGQGLQFLFEYFSETQRNKGNFPGRFSGRQFSNSRSEMNVSTLELGDSALYLCASSLRGGGAHEQYFGPGTRLTVT.